Shown below are 29 T cell receptor beta chains from a single sample sequenced in a study of T cell repertoires in cytomegalovirus infection. TCRdb re-analysed the reads in MiXCR, keeping a single row per CDR3 protein. In the table there are about 130,000 distinct CDR3 sequences, more than 7% of which are singletons. The sequencing input was PBMCs. These receptors came from a human donor in good health (CMV status not recorded). Some clones in this sample may be carry-over from other donors' samples.

This clonotype was recorded many times. This chain links TRBV7-2 with TRBJ2-7, with TRBD1 identical over 7 bases. The V segment lost 6 bases and the J segment 1 base; nucleotides outside the gene matches: 3. Germline V gives CDR1 SGHTA, CDR2 FQGNSA. CDR3 length: 13 amino acids. The CDR3 loop is CASRNRGSYEQYF. The CDR3 bases are TGTGCCAGCAGGAACAGGGGTTCCTACGAGCAGTACTTC.

This clonotype was recorded many times. The V call is TRBV12-3 or TRBV12-4, the J call TRBJ1-2; 8 nucleotides align to TRBD1. This CDR3 has 15 amino acids. The V segment lost 5 bases and the J segment 6 bases; nucleotides outside the gene matches: 11. The CDR3 spells CASSIPRGRVDGYTF. CDR3 DNA sequence: TGTGCCAGCAGTATCCCCAGGGGGCGCGTTGATGGCTACACCTTC.

The CDR3 coding sequence is TGTGCCATCAGTGGGGCAGCGAACCGGGCCCACAGCTCCTACAATGAGCAGTTCTTC. Translation gives CAISGAANRAHSSYNEQFF. The J gene is TRBJ2-1, the V gene TRBV10-3; D unresolved. The V end lost 4 bases, the J end lost 0 bases, and 22 bases lay between the germline ends. Germline V gives CDR1 ENHRY, CDR2 SYGVKD. CDR3 length: 19 residues.

The rearrangement joins TRBV12-3 or TRBV12-4 to TRBJ2-5; 7 positions match TRBD2. The J segment lost 5 bases and the V segment lost 6 bases, leaving 9 bases of the junction unmatched. The CDR3 has 14 amino acids. The CDR3 nucleotides are TGTGCCAGCAGCCCCGCGGGGGTTGAGGAGACCCAGTACTTC. This gives the protein CASSPAGVEETQYF.

The chain links TRBV29-1 to TRBJ2-3; D is undetermined. V gave up 6 bases and J gave up 1 base, with 17 bases separating them. CDR1 SQVTM and CDR2 ANQGSEA come from the germline V gene. The length of the CDR3 is 15 residues. CDR3 protein: CSVAPAGLGTDTQYF. The CDR3 DNA is TGCAGCGTGGCCCCGGCCGGGTTAGGCACAGATACGCAGTATTTT.

The chain has TRBV12-3 or TRBV12-4 and TRBJ1-5; no clear D. The CDR3 totals 12 residues. V was clipped by 10 bases and J by 0 bases, with 7 bases between them. The CDR3 coding sequence is TGTGCCACCGGGGATAGCAATCAGCCCCAGCATTTT. Translation: CATGDSNQPQHF.

This clonotype was found many times. This CDR3 is CASGLYREYTEAFF. As DNA, the CDR3 is TGTGCCAGCGGACTCTACAGGGAATACACTGAAGCTTTCTTT. The chain uses TRBV28 and TRBJ1-1; a weak D match, TRBD1 (6 bases). Germline lookup yields CDR1 MDHEN and CDR2 SYDVKM. V lost 8 bases and J lost 3, with 16 bases in between. The CDR3 extends over 14 amino acids.

A note on this clonotype: One end of the junction varies from germline; a read error may be responsible. This rearrangement joins TRBV7-4 to TRBJ2-3, with 10 bases aligning to TRBD2. The CDR3 sequence is 16 residues long. Germline assignment: CDR1 SGHVT and CDR2 SQSDAQ. The CDR3 nucleotides are TGTGCCAGCAGCTTATTGTCTAGCGGGGGCACAGATGCGCAGTATTTT. This sequence encodes CASSLLSSGGTDAQYF.

In this sample, this clonotype turned up many times. The J gene is TRBJ2-7, the V gene TRBV7-8; TRBD2 matches 9 bases. This CDR3 region has 16 residues. Germline CDR1 reads SGHVS; CDR2 reads FQNEAQ. With V trimmed by 1 base and J by 9 bases, 13 bases remained unmatched. The DNA for the CDR3 is TGTGCCAGCAGCTTAGTGGCGAGCGGGGGGCTCGTGTTGCAGTACTTC. Amino acids: CASSLVASGGLVLQYF.

At least ten counts were recorded for this clonotype. The chain couples TRBV5-4 to TRBJ1-1, with 11 nucleotides matching TRBD1. Per the germline V gene, CDR1 is SGHNT and CDR2 is YYREEE (reference sequence). J gave up 5 bases and V 4 bases, and 7 bases lay outside the gene matches. The CDR3 has 15 residues. CDR3 residues: CASSPGQGAGTEAFF. For the CDR3, the DNA is TGTGCCAGCAGCCCCGGACAGGGGGCCGGAACTGAAGCTTTCTTT.

This clonotype was observed at least ten times. V usage is TRBV5-1 and J usage is TRBJ1-1, with 9 bases matching TRBD1. The CDR3 has 13 amino acids. CDR1 SGHRS and CDR2 YFSETQ come from the germline V gene. The trim removed 3 bases at V and 4 bases at J, leaving 1 base unmatched. CDR3 residues: CASSWGQGTEAFF. In nucleotides, the CDR3 is TGCGCCAGCAGCTGGGGACAGGGCACTGAAGCTTTCTTT.

This clonotype was found many times. J is TRBJ2-5 and V is TRBV28, with D maybe TRBD2 (6 bases). V was trimmed by 8 bases and J by 3 bases, leaving 10 bases between them. Looked up from germline, CDR1 is MDHEN and CDR2 is SYDVKM. The CDR3 length is 12 residues. CDR3 nucleotide sequence: TGTGCCAGCGGGCGCGGGAAAGAGACCCAGTACTTC. Translating it yields CASGRGKETQYF.

This clonotype was counted many times. The V gene is TRBV7-2, the J gene TRBJ2-4, with a possible D match to TRBD1 (6 bases). Germline-derived CDR1 and CDR2 are SGHTA and FQGNSA. CDR3 length: 14 residues. Deletions cut 6 bases from V and 6 bases from J, with 15 bases between. The CDR3 nucleotides are TGTGCCAGCAGTTTGGGGGCGTTAAGAAACATTCAGTACTTC. As protein: CASSLGALRNIQYF.

This clonotype occurred many times. V usage is TRBV7-9 and J usage is TRBJ1-2; D perhaps matches TRBD1 (5 bases). In germline, CDR1 is SEHNR, CDR2 FQNEAQ (reference sequence). This CDR3 has 12 amino acids. Trimming took off 5 bases at V and 2 bases at J, with 6 bases between the two ends. CDR3 sequence (DNA): TGTGCCAGCAGCCGGGGGAACTATGGCTACACCTTC. Encoded protein: CASSRGNYGYTF. The complete variable domain, with remaining parts taken from reference TRBV7-9 and TRBJ1-2, reads DTGVSQNPRHKITKRGQNVTFRCDPISEHNRLYWYRQTLGQGPEFLTYFQNEAQLEKSRLLSDRFSAERPKGSFSTLEIQRTEQGDSAMYLCASSRGNYGYTFGSGTRLTVV.

This clonotype came up many times. The chain combines TRBV19 with TRBJ2-1; TRBD1 agrees at 7 bases. CDR1 is LNHDA and CDR2 is SQIVND in the germline V gene (reference sequence). The CDR3 is 14 residues long. The ends lost 7 bases at V and 5 bases at J; junction bases unmatched: 8. CDR3 region: CASTKGGPHNEQFF. DNA for the CDR3: TGTGCCAGTACCAAAGGGGGCCCCCACAATGAGCAGTTCTTC.

This clonotype was detected many times. The chain carries TRBV20-1 and TRBJ1-3; D possibly corresponds to TRBD1 (6 bases). Germline V CDR1 and CDR2: DFQATT, SNEGSKA (reference sequence). The CDR3 is 17 residues long. Deletions cut 1 base from V and 0 bases from J, with 16 bases between. The CDR3 is CSARGRHRVGSGNTIYF. The DNA for the CDR3 is TGCAGTGCTAGAGGACGACACAGGGTCGGCTCTGGAAACACCATATATTTT.

Worth noting for this clonotype: At one boundary the junction diverges from the germline segment, which might be a read error. The gene calls are TRBV7-3 and TRBJ2-3; no firm D call. The V gene's germline CDR1 is SGHTA and CDR2 FQGTGA. The CDR3 loop spans 12 amino acids. CDR3 nucleotide sequence: TGTGCCAGCAGCATTAACACAGATACGCCGTACTTT. Encoded protein: CASSINTDTPYF.

This clonotype was observed at least ten times. The chain carries TRBV7-2 and TRBJ2-1; TRBD2 matches at 10 bases. Germline V gene sequence: CDR1 SGHTA, CDR2 FQGNSA. This CDR3 region has 15 residues. Trimming removed 5 bases from V and 3 bases from J; junction bases left unmatched: 4. Here the CDR3 DNA reads TGTGCCAGCAGCCCTAGCGGGGGCTACTACAATGAGCAGTTCTTC. The encoded protein is CASSPSGGYYNEQFF. The full variable domain, with the rest looked up from reference TRBV7-2 and TRBJ2-1, is GAGVSQSPSNKVTEKGKDVELRCDPISGHTALYWYRQSLGQGLEFLIYFQGNSAPDKSGLPSDRFSAERTGGSVSTLTIQRTQQEDSAVYLCASSPSGGYYNEQFFGPGTRLTVL.

This clonotype was seen many times. This chain links TRBV12-3 or TRBV12-4 with TRBJ1-4, with D tentatively TRBD1 (6 bases). V was cut by 8 bases and J by 8 bases, with 18 bases left in between. This CDR3 is 14 amino acids long. The CDR3 sequence: CASQGEGGWEKLFF. DNA of the CDR3: TGTGCCAGCCAAGGGGAGGGGGGTTGGGAAAAACTGTTTTTT.

This clonotype was counted at least ten times. This chain uses TRBV7-2 with TRBJ2-7; TRBD2 aligns across 10 bases. The CDR3 runs 15 residues. After removal of 1 base from V and 2 bases from J, the junction contained 2 bases not matched to a gene. Germline CDR1 is SGHTA and CDR2 is FQGNSA. The CDR3 region is CASSLGAGGPYEQYF. CDR3 DNA sequence: TGTGCCAGCAGCTTAGGAGCGGGGGGGCCCTACGAGCAGTACTTC.

This clonotype appeared many times. The chain couples TRBV28 to TRBJ1-1; D call uncertain. The CDR3 runs 11 residues. Between the trimmed V and J ends, which lost 3 bases and 11 bases, there was a span of 10 bases. Per the germline V gene, CDR1 is MDHEN and CDR2 is SYDVKM. The CDR3 nucleotides are TGTGCCAGCAGTTTCTCGGATTTTGCTTTCTTT. Amino acids: CASSFSDFAFF. Together with reference TRBV28 and TRBJ1-1, the CDR3 gives the full variable domain: DVKVTQSSRYLVKRTGEKVFLECVQDMDHENMFWYRQDPGLGLRLIYFSYDVKMKEKGDIPEGYSVSREKKERFSLILESASTNQTSMYLCASSFSDFAFFGQGTRLTVV.

This clonotype was seen at least ten times. V usage is TRBV12-3 or TRBV12-4 and J usage is TRBJ2-2; no firm D call. V lost 1 base and J 1 base, leaving 4 bases between the germline ends. The CDR3 is made up of 14 amino acids. CDR3 sequence (DNA): TGTGCCAGCAGTTTAGGGGTGAACACCGGGGAGCTGTTTTTT. This codes for CASSLGVNTGELFF.

This clonotype was seen a few times. The V gene is TRBV20-1, the J gene TRBJ1-6; a possible D gene is TRBD1 (5 bases). Germline values: CDR1 DFQATT, CDR2 SNEGSKA (reference sequence). With 4 bases removed from V and 13 bases from J, the gap between germline ends came to 23 bases. The CDR3 is 15 residues long. The CDR3 nucleotides are TGCAGTGCTAAAAAAGCGGGGGACGGGCGCACCCCCCTCCACTTT. This encodes CSAKKAGDGRTPLHF.

This clonotype was observed many times. V gene TRBV5-1 combines with J gene TRBJ1-5; D unresolved. This CDR3 is 15 amino acids long. CDR1 SGHRS and CDR2 YFSETQ come from the germline V gene. Trimming took off 2 bases at V and 2 bases at J, with 11 bases between the two ends. CDR3 amino acids: CASSFGPEGNQPQHF. In DNA form, the CDR3 reads TGCGCCAGCAGCTTTGGTCCCGAAGGCAATCAGCCCCAGCATTTT.

Ten or more counts support this clonotype. J is TRBJ1-1 and V is TRBV7-2, with D hard to call. From germline, CDR1 is SGHTA and CDR2 FQGNSA. The CDR3 spans 14 residues. V was shortened by 1 base and J by 1 base, with 7 bases between the two germline ends. The CDR3 nucleotides read TGTGCCAGCAGCTTAGGCGCCGAGAACACTGAAGCTTTCTTT. Amino acid sequence: CASSLGAENTEAFF.

This clonotype was seen repeatedly, ten times or more. This rearrangement joins TRBV28 to TRBJ1-4; the match to TRBD1 covers 7 bases. Trimming at V came to 3 bases and at J to 4 bases, leaving 5 bases not matched to a gene. This CDR3 region has 15 residues. CDR1 MDHEN and CDR2 SYDVKM come from the germline V gene. CDR3 region: CASSLDRRVNEKLFF. As DNA, the CDR3 is TGTGCCAGCAGTTTGGACAGGCGTGTTAATGAAAAACTGTTTTTT.

The sample holds many counts of this clonotype. V gene TRBV7-9 combines with J gene TRBJ2-1; 12 bases are shared with TRBD2. Looked up from germline, CDR1 is SEHNR and CDR2 is FQNEAQ (reference sequence). This CDR3 has 14 residues. V lost 5 bases, J lost 5 bases, and 1 base stayed unmatched. The CDR3 protein is CASSRLAGDNEQFF. In DNA form, the CDR3 reads TGTGCCAGCAGCCGACTAGCGGGGGACAATGAGCAGTTCTTC.

The rearrangement joins TRBV19 to TRBJ1-5; D gene ambiguous. This CDR3 has 14 residues. Germline values: CDR1 LNHDA, CDR2 SQIVND (reference sequence). Trimming shortened V by 3 bases and J by 3 bases, and 9 bases separated the two germline ends. CDR3 DNA sequence: TGTGCCAGTAGTATTTTGGCAGACAATCAGCCCCAGCATTTT. Protein product: CASSILADNQPQHF. Filled out from reference TRBV19 and TRBJ1-5, the complete variable domain reads DGGITQSPKYLFRKEGQNVTLSCEQNLNHDAMYWYRQDPGQGLRLIYYSQIVNDFQKGDIAEGYSVSREKKESFPLTVTSAQKNPTAFYLCASSILADNQPQHFGDGTRLSIL.

This clonotype was found many times. The CDR3 here is CASSPSGLGSEQFF. The CDR3 nucleotides read TGTGCCAGCAGTCCTAGCGGCTTGGGCAGTGAGCAGTTCTTC. The chain links TRBV6-6 to TRBJ2-1, with 7 bases fitting TRBD2. This CDR3 comprises 14 residues. Germline V gene data show CDR1 as MNHNY and CDR2 as SVGAGI (reference sequence). The junction had 10 bases not matched to a gene; V was cut back by 5 bases and J by 9 bases.